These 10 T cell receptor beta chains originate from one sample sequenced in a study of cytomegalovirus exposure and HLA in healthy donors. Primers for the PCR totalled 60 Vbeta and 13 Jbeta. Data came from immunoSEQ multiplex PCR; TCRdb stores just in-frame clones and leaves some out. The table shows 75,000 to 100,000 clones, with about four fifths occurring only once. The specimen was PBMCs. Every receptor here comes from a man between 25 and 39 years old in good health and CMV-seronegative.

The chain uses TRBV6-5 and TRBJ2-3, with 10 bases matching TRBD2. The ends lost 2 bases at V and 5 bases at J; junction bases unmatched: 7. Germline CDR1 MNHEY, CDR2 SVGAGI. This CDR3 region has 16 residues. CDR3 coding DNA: TGTGCCAGCAGTTACCACCCTAGCGGGAGAAAAGATACGCAGTATTTT. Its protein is CASSYHPSGRKDTQYF.

Here the CDR3 reads CASSPLGGRILNYGYTF. CDR3 coding DNA: TGCGCCAGCAGCCCGTTAGGGGGTAGAATACTTAACTATGGCTACACCTTC. This sequence joins TRBV5-1 and TRBJ1-2; perhaps TRBD1 as D (6 bases). There are 17 residues in the CDR3. Germline-derived CDR1 and CDR2 are SGHRS and YFSETQ. Trimming took off 4 bases at V and 1 base at J, with 20 bases between the two ends.

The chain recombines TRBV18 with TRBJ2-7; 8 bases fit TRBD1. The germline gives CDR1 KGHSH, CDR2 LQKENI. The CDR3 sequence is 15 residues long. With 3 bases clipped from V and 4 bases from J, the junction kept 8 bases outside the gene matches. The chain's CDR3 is CASSPLDRGGYEQYF. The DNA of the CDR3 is TGTGCCAGCTCACCCCTAGACAGGGGCGGTTACGAGCAGTACTTC.

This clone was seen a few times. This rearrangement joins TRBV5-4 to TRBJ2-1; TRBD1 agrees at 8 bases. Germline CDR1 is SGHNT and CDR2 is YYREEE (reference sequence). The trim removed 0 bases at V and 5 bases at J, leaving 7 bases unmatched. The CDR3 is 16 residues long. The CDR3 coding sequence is TGTGCCAGCAGCTTGGGCCGGACAGGGCCAAACAATGAGCAGTTCTTC. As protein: CASSLGRTGPNNEQFF.

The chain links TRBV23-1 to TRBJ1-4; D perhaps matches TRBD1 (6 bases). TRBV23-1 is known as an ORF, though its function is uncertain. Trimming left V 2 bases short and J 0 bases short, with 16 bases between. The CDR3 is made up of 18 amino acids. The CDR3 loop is CASSQPTGRGATNEKLFF. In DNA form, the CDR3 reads TGCGCCAGCAGTCAACCCACAGGGAGAGGGGCAACTAATGAAAAACTGTTTTTT.

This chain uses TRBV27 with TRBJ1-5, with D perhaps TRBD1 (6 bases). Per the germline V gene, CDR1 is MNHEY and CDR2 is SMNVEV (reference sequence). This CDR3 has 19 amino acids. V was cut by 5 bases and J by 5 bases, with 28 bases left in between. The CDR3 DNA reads TGTGCCAGCAGTCCTATCCAGGGGTTTTCTGGGGGCATTCATCAGCCCCAGCATTTT. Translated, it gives CASSPIQGFSGGIHQPQHF.

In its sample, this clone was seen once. The DNA for the CDR3 is TGTGCCAGCAGCCGGAGGTCGGGGATCGGCAATCAGCCCCAGCATTTT. This gives the protein CASSRRSGIGNQPQHF. The V gene is TRBV5-6, the J gene TRBJ1-5; D unclear. V lost 4 bases, J lost 2 bases, and 16 bases lay in between. Germline CDR1 reads SGHDT; CDR2 reads YYEEEE. The CDR3 consists of 16 residues.

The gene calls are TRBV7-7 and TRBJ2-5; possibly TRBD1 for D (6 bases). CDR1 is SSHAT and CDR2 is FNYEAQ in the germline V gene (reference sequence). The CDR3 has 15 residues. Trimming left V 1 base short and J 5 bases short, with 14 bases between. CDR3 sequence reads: CASSLEAWGRETQYF. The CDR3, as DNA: TGTGCCAGCAGCTTAGAAGCCTGGGGGCGGGAGACCCAGTACTTC.

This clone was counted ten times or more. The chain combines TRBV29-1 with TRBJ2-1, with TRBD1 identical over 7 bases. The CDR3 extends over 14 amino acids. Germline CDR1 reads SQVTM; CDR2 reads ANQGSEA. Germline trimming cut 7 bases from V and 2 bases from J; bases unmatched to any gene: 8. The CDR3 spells CSAYRGSTYNEQFF. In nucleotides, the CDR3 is TGCAGCGCTTACAGGGGCTCCACCTACAATGAGCAGTTCTTC.

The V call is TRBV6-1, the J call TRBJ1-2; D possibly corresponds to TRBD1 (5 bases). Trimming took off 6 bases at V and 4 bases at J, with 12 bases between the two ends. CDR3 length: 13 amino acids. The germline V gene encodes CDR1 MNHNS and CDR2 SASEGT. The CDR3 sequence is CASRATELYGYTF. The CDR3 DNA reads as TGTGCCAGCAGGGCGACAGAACTCTATGGCTACACCTTC.